These T cell receptor beta chains were read from a single sample in a study of T cell responses to AZD1222 COVID-19 vaccine. Measured with immunoSEQ multiplex PCR; TCRdb has only the in-frame clones, and not every one. The sample has about 130,000 clones; over 85% are singletons. The sample in question was peripheral blood, obtained 28 days after the second AZD1222 dose. These receptors were taken from an adult who received the AZD1222 COVID-19 vaccine. CDR3s include the opening cysteine and the closing phenylalanine or tryptophan. Fields, in order: D gene, clone size, V gene, J gene, CDR3 DNA, CDR3 protein. A D gene is named only where the DNA matches it firmly. Clone size is given for some rows only: seen once, a few or many times, or a class if the clone is expanded.

NA,NA,TRBV6-2/TRBV6-3,TRBJ1-1,TGTGCCAGCAGTTACTTTGCAGGGAGCACTGAAGCTTTCTTT,CASSYFAGSTEAFF
TRBD2,NA,TRBV28,TRBJ2-7,TGTGCCACCGCGGGGGACTCCTACGAGCAGTACTTC,CATAGDSYEQYF
NA,once,TRBV7-6,TRBJ2-7,TGTGCCAGCAGCACTGTCCCCGGCTACGAGCAGTACTTC,CASSTVPGYEQYF
NA,NA,TRBV9,TRBJ2-5,TGTGCCAGCAGCGGGCAGGGAACTGTCCAAGAGACCCAGTACTTC,CASSGQGTVQETQYF
NA,NA,TRBV7-2,TRBJ1-2,TGTGCCAGCAGCTTTGGGGGGACGTATGGCTACACCTTC,CASSFGGTYGYTF
NA,NA,TRBV9,TRBJ2-2,TGTGCCAGCAGCGTAGATGTCGCACAGAACACCGGGGAGCTGTTTTTT,CASSVDVAQNTGELFF
NA,NA,TRBV27,TRBJ2-1,TGTGCCAGCAGTTTAGGACAGACCTACAATGAGCAGTTCTTC,CASSLGQTYNEQFF
NA,NA,TRBV21-1,TRBJ2-5,TGTGCCAGCAGCAGGGAAGAGACCCAGTACTTC,CASSREETQYF
TRBD1,NA,TRBV5-5,TRBJ1-3,TGTGCCAGCAGCCAACGGGGACAGGGAAACACCATATATTTT,CASSQRGQGNTIYF
TRBD1,NA,TRBV5-1,TRBJ1-2,TGCGCCAGCACCAGGACAGGGGGAAGTAACTATGGCTACACCTTC,CASTRTGGSNYGYTF
TRBD2,NA,TRBV3-1/TRBV3-2,TRBJ2-2,TGTGCCAGCAGCCAAGGCCTAGCGGGGGGGCCCTGGACCGGGGAGCTGTTTTTT,CASSQGLAGGPWTGELFF
NA,NA,TRBV6-5,TRBJ1-2,TGTGCCAGCAGTTATGGCGCCCGCTATGGCTACACCTTC,CASSYGARYGYTF
NA,once,TRBV5-1,TRBJ1-3,TGCGCCAGCAGCTCCCAGGGCCCAGGCTATGGAAACACCATATATTTT,CASSSQGPGYGNTIYF
TRBD1,once,TRBV30,TRBJ1-4,TGTGCCTGGGCCGGGACAGGTTGGGAAAAACTGTTTTTT,CAWAGTGWEKLFF
TRBD1,NA,TRBV20-1,TRBJ2-5,TGCAGTGCTAGTTACAGGGGATCGGAGACCCAGTACTTC,CSASYRGSETQYF
NA,NA,TRBV12-3/TRBV12-4,TRBJ1-1,TGTGCCAGCAGTTTATACGGACAGAAAGCTTTCTTT,CASSLYGQKAFF
TRBD2,NA,TRBV27,TRBJ2-3,TGTGCCAGCAGTTTATGGGTTAGCGGGGGGGCAGATACGCAGTATTTT,CASSLWVSGGADTQYF
NA,NA,TRBV11-2,TRBJ1-3,TGTGCCAGCAGCCGGGATGAGGGCCCCTCTGGAAACACCATATATTTT,CASSRDEGPSGNTIYF
NA,NA,TRBV5-1,TRBJ1-1,TGCGCCAGCAGCTTGGGGGGAGGGATGAACACTGAAGCTTTCTTT,CASSLGGGMNTEAFF
NA,NA,TRBV7-9,TRBJ1-1,TGTGCCAGCAGGCCACCTCAGGGGAACACTGAAGCTTTCTTT,CASRPPQGNTEAFF
NA,NA,TRBV12-2,TRBJ2-7,TGTGCAAGTCGCCACTACGAGCAGTACTTC,CASRHYEQYF
NA,NA,TRBV5-1,TRBJ1-1,TGCGCCAGCACCGGGGGGCAGAAGAACACTGAAGCTTTCTTT,CASTGGQKNTEAFF
TRBD2,NA,TRBV7-3,TRBJ2-5,TGTGCCAGCAGCAAAGGCCCGGGACTAGCGGGGTACCAAGAGACCCAGTACTTC,CASSKGPGLAGYQETQYF
TRBD1,once,TRBV6-5,TRBJ2-2,TGTGCCAGCAAGACAGGGACGAACACCGGGGAGCTGTTTTTT,CASKTGTNTGELFF
TRBD2,NA,TRBV5-1,TRBJ2-7,TGCGCCAGCAGCTATCGACTAGCTGGCTACGAGCAGTACTTC,CASSYRLAGYEQYF
NA,NA,TRBV3-1/TRBV3-2,TRBJ1-2,TGTGCCAGCACCAACAGGGATGGTGGCTACACCTTC,CASTNRDGGYTF
NA,NA,TRBV9,TRBJ1-6,TGTGCCAGCAGCGTAGAGTCATGGCAGGGCGATTCACCCCTCCACTTT,CASSVESWQGDSPLHF
NA,NA,TRBV4-3,TRBJ1-4,TGCGCCAGCAGCCAAGCCCGACTGAGGGGTGAAAAACTGTTTTTT,CASSQARLRGEKLFF
NA,NA,TRBV7-9,TRBJ1-1,TGTGCCAGCAGCTTTGTACGGCAGGCAACAGGGTTGAACACTGAAGCTTTCTTT,CASSFVRQATGLNTEAFF
NA,NA,TRBV2,TRBJ1-3,TGTGCCAGCAGTTTTCAGGGCAGGTTCGGTTCAATCAGTGGAAACACCATATATTTT,CASSFQGRFGSISGNTIYF
NA,NA,TRBV20-1,TRBJ1-4,TGCAGTGCCAACCGGGGGGAAAAACTGTTTTTT,CSANRGEKLFF
NA,NA,TRBV28,TRBJ1-6,TGTGCCAGCAGTTCCCCCCGGGGGGCTAATTCACCCCTCCACTTT,CASSSPRGANSPLHF
NA,NA,TRBV19,TRBJ2-7,TGTGCCAGTAGTAAGGTAGACTCCTACGAGCAGTACTTC,CASSKVDSYEQYF